The 23 T cell receptor beta chains presented below share a single source sample, sequenced in a study of beta chain features in type 1 diabetes. TCRB transcripts that were expressed got sequenced, as all of the isolated RNA had been reverse transcribed. Generated by immunoSEQ multiplex PCR, the TCRdb table keeps only in-frame clones and is missing some. The data show about 250,000 clones, about 14% seen once. The sequencing input was naive CD4+ T cells from blood. The receptors were gathered from a woman aged 40 to 55 in good health.

The V and J genes are TRBV5-4 and TRBJ2-5; D is possibly TRBD2 (5 bases). Per germline, CDR1 SGHNT and CDR2 YYREEE (reference sequence). This CDR3 has 15 amino acids. V lost 0 bases, J lost 2 bases, and 11 bases lay in between. The CDR3 here is CASSLAEGFQETQYF. CDR3 bases: TGTGCCAGCAGCTTGGCCGAGGGCTTTCAAGAGACCCAGTACTTC.

The chain links TRBV2 to TRBJ1-6, with D possibly TRBD1 on 5 matching bases. Germline CDR1 is SNHLY and CDR2 is FYNNEI. The CDR3 runs 14 residues. The V gene lost 7 bases and the J gene lost 10 bases, with 17 bases spanning the gap. The CDR3 bases are TGTGCCAGCACCCCGCGCCAGGGTGGCTCACCCCTCCACTTT. Translating it yields CASTPRQGGSPLHF. The variable domain in full, with the rest retrieved from reference TRBV2 and TRBJ1-6, is EPEVTQTPSHQVTQMGQEVILRCVPISNHLYFYWYRQILGQKVEFLVSFYNNEISEKSEIFDDQFSVERPDGSNFTLKIRSTKLEDSAMYFCASTPRQGGSPLHFGNGTRLTVT.

There are a few counts of this clone. This chain connects TRBV6-5 to TRBJ1-2; 7 bases agree with TRBD1. CDR1 and CDR2 (germline): MNHEY, SVGAGI. The length of the CDR3 is 13 residues. With V trimmed by 5 bases and J by 7 bases, 7 bases remained unmatched. The DNA for the CDR3 is TGTGCCAGCAGTGCCACAGGGGTGGTTGGCTACACCTTC. It specifies CASSATGVVGYTF.

In this sample, this clone turned up a few times. The V and J genes are TRBV5-1 and TRBJ2-1, with D tentatively TRBD2 (5 bases). Germline V gene data show CDR1 as SGHRS and CDR2 as YFSETQ. Trimming removed 0 bases from V and 3 bases from J, with 10 bases in between. The CDR3 covers 15 residues. CDR3 DNA sequence: TGCGCCAGCAGCTTGGGCTCGAGGGACTACAATGAGCAGTTCTTC. It translates to CASSLGSRDYNEQFF.

This chain links TRBV18 with TRBJ1-2; 10 bases agree with TRBD1. Germline CDR1 reads KGHSH; CDR2 reads LQKENI. CDR3 length: 14 residues. V lost 4 bases to trimming and J lost 8 bases; unmatched junction nucleotides: 7. CDR3 residues: CASSLSGTGVGYTF. Written as DNA, the CDR3 is TGTGCCAGCTCACTATCCGGGACAGGGGTCGGCTACACCTTC.

The chain is built from TRBV4-3 and TRBJ1-5; 9 bases match TRBD1. Germline V gives CDR1 LGHNA, CDR2 YSLEER. The CDR3 consists of 15 residues. Losses at the gene ends were 4 bases for V and 2 bases for J; bases not matched to a gene: 3. CDR3 DNA sequence: TGCGCCAGCAGCCGAACAGGGGGCCGCAATCAGCCCCAGCATTTT. Translated, it gives CASSRTGGRNQPQHF.

The chain combines TRBV5-1 with TRBJ2-2; TRBD2 is a possible D gene (7 bases). The CDR3 has 16 amino acids. The germline gives CDR1 SGHRS, CDR2 YFSETQ. The V gene lost 5 bases and the J gene lost 6 bases, with 20 bases spanning the gap. CDR3: CASRSRGAKGAGELFF. The CDR3 DNA is TGCGCCAGCAGGTCCCGGGGGGCCAAGGGCGCCGGGGAGCTGTTTTTT.

This clone has a handful of counts. The chain recombines TRBV9 with TRBJ2-1; the D gene is possibly TRBD2 (5 bases). Germline V CDR1 and CDR2: SGDLS, YYNGEE. CDR3 length: 14 amino acids. V was cut by 4 bases and J by 2 bases, with 10 bases left in between. CDR3 sequence (DNA): TGTGCCAGCAGCCCGGACTTACCCTACAATGAGCAGTTCTTC. This translates into CASSPDLPYNEQFF.

This clone was seen a few times. This rearrangement joins TRBV2 to TRBJ2-3, with D maybe TRBD2 (5 bases). Germline V gives CDR1 SNHLY, CDR2 FYNNEI. The ends were cut back, 6 bases at V and 2 bases at J, with 9 bases in the middle. The CDR3 extends over 13 amino acids. This chain's CDR3 is CASRLDYTDTQYF. Here the CDR3 DNA reads TGTGCCAGCAGGCTCGACTACACAGATACGCAGTATTTT.

This clone was counted a few times. The rearrangement uses TRBV5-4 and TRBJ1-5; TRBD1 matches 8 bases. The CDR3 has 14 residues. J was trimmed by 5 bases and V by 4 bases; bases with no gene match: 5. CDR1 is SGHNT, CDR2 YYREEE, per germline (reference sequence). The CDR3 is CASSRDRHDQPQHF. The CDR3 bases are TGTGCCAGCAGCAGGGACAGGCATGATCAGCCCCAGCATTTT.

In this sample, this clone turned up a few times. V usage is TRBV10-3 and J usage is TRBJ2-3; D call uncertain. The CDR3 length is 13 residues. Germline assignment: CDR1 ENHRY and CDR2 SYGVKD. Between the trimmed V and J ends, which lost 0 bases and 6 bases, there was a span of 7 bases. CDR3 loop: CAISESMRDTQYF. CDR3 nucleotides: TGTGCCATCAGTGAGTCGATGAGGGATACGCAGTATTTT.

V and J are TRBV2 and TRBJ1-1; the match to TRBD1 covers 7 bases. Looked up from germline, CDR1 is SNHLY and CDR2 is FYNNEI. CDR3 size: 14 residues. V trimming: 6 bases; J trimming: 0 bases; junction bases outside the gene matches: 4. The CDR3 loop reads CASSRGQMNTEAFF. CDR3 DNA sequence: TGTGCCAGCAGCAGGGGACAGATGAACACTGAAGCTTTCTTT. The full variable domain, with the rest looked up from reference TRBV2 and TRBJ1-1, is EPEVTQTPSHQVTQMGQEVILRCVPISNHLYFYWYRQILGQKVEFLVSFYNNEISEKSEIFDDQFSVERPDGSNFTLKIRSTKLEDSAMYFCASSRGQMNTEAFFGQGTRLTVV.

The chain is built from TRBV7-6 and TRBJ2-7; D perhaps matches TRBD1 (6 bases). The CDR3 sequence is 13 residues long. CDR1 and CDR2 (germline): SGHVS, FNYEAQ. Between the trimmed V and J ends, which lost 4 bases and 4 bases, there was a span of 11 bases. The CDR3 DNA is TGTGCCAGCAGCTACGGGACAACATACGAGCAGTACTTC. Amino acids: CASSYGTTYEQYF.

Only a few counts were recorded for this clone. The rearrangement uses TRBV7-8 and TRBJ2-5; 9 nucleotides agree with TRBD1. Per germline, CDR1 SGHVS and CDR2 FQNEAQ. Germline trimming cut 5 bases from V and 3 bases from J; bases unmatched to any gene: 19. CDR3 size: 19 residues. The CDR3 region is CASSPAGTGLYRWEETQYF. As DNA, the CDR3 is TGTGCCAGCAGCCCCGCGGGGACAGGGTTGTATCGTTGGGAAGAGACCCAGTACTTC.

This clone occurred a few times. The J gene is TRBJ2-1, the V gene TRBV6-5, with D possibly matching TRBD2 (5 bases). This CDR3 contains 15 residues. Germline V CDR1 and CDR2: MNHEY, SVGAGI. Trimming cost V 2 bases and J 3 bases, with 11 bases left between them. The CDR3 region is CASSYGGLFYNEQFF. DNA of the CDR3: TGTGCCAGCAGTTACGGCGGACTCTTCTACAATGAGCAGTTCTTC.

This chain joins TRBV4-3 and TRBJ2-3; 9 bases are a match to TRBD2. Germline CDR1 LGHNA, CDR2 YSLEER. The CDR3 runs to 15 residues. V lost 0 bases and J lost 6; bases outside the gene matches: 4. The CDR3 loop reads CASSQEGTSIDTQYF. As DNA, the CDR3 is TGCGCCAGCAGCCAAGAAGGGACTAGCATCGATACGCAGTATTTT.

This clone was seen a few times. The chain links TRBV5-4 to TRBJ2-7; the D gene is possibly TRBD2 (7 bases). The CDR3 runs to 17 residues. Trimming removed 4 bases from V and 5 bases from J, with 25 bases in between. Germline lookup yields CDR1 SGHNT and CDR2 YYREEE (reference sequence). The CDR3 is CASSPRGGARTSDEQYF. In nucleotides, the CDR3 is TGTGCCAGCAGCCCGAGGGGGGGAGCTCGGACGAGCGACGAGCAGTACTTC.

The chain uses TRBV18 and TRBJ2-3, with 7 bases aligning to TRBD2. From germline, CDR1 is KGHSH and CDR2 LQKENI. This CDR3 comprises 16 residues. V was clipped by 2 bases and J by 0 bases; unmatched bases: 5. CDR3 protein: CASSPVASGSTDTQYF. CDR3 nucleotides: TGTGCCAGCTCACCAGTCGCTAGCGGTAGCACAGATACGCAGTATTTT.

This chain uses TRBV21-1 with TRBJ2-7; TRBD2 is the table's D call and was not checked against the DNA. TRBV21-1 constitutes a pseudogene. The CDR3 sequence is 16 residues long. Written as DNA, the CDR3 is TGTGCCAGCAGCAAAGTGGGGACTAGCGGTGGATGGGAGCAGTACTTC. This translates into CASSKVGTSGGWEQYF.

The CDR3 spells CASSIFGARGYGYTF. The CDR3 bases are TGTGCCAGTAGTATTTTTGGAGCCCGTGGGTATGGCTACACCTTC. The rearrangement links TRBV19 to TRBJ1-2; D unresolved. Trimming shortened V by 3 bases and J by 5 bases, and 16 bases separated the two germline ends. CDR3 length equals 15 residues. The germline V gene encodes CDR1 LNHDA and CDR2 SQIVND (reference sequence).

The V gene is TRBV2, the J gene TRBJ2-5, with 7 bases lining up with TRBD2. This CDR3 has 14 amino acids. The V segment lost 6 bases and the J segment 4 bases; nucleotides outside the gene matches: 8. The germline V gene encodes CDR1 SNHLY and CDR2 FYNNEI. The CDR3 spells CASRDAGVRETQYF. The DNA of the CDR3 is TGTGCCAGCAGAGACGCGGGGGTCAGAGAGACCCAGTACTTC.

This clone was picked up a small number of times. V usage is TRBV5-1 and J usage is TRBJ2-1, with D possibly being TRBD2 (6 bases). The V end was cut by 0 bases, the J end by 9 bases, with 10 bases between. This CDR3 region has 13 residues. In germline, CDR1 is SGHRS, CDR2 YFSETQ. The CDR3 loop is CASSLVVGGEQFF. The CDR3 DNA follows: TGCGCCAGCAGCTTGGTAGTGGGGGGTGAGCAGTTCTTC.

This clone was seen more than once but under ten times. The chain uses TRBV18 and TRBJ2-7; no definite D call. V was pared by 4 bases and J by 5 bases, with 6 bases between. The CDR3 totals 11 residues. CDR1 and CDR2 from the germline V gene are KGHSH and LQKENI. CDR3 DNA sequence: TGTGCCAGCTCACGGGCCAACGAGCAGTACTTC. Translation: CASSRANEQYF. The full variable domain, with the rest looked up from reference TRBV18 and TRBJ2-7, is NAGVMQNPRHLVRRRGQEARLRCSPMKGHSHVYWYRQLPEEGLKFMVYLQKENIIDESGMPKERFSAEFPKEGPSILRIQQVVRGDSAAYFCASSRANEQYFGPGTRLTVT.